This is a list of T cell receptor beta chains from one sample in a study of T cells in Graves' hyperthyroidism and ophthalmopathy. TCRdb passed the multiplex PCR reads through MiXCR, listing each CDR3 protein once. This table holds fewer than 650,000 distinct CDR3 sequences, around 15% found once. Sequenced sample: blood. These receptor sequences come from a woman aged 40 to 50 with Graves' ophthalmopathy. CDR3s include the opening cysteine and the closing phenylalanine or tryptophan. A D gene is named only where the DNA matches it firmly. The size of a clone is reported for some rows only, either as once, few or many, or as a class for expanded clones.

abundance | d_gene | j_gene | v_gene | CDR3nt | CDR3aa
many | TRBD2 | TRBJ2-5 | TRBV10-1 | TGCGCCAGCAGTGAATCTAGCGGGAGGGGTGTCCAGTACTTC | CASSESSGRGVQYF
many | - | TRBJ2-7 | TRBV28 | TGTGCCACCCAACCCTCCGGGACACATAGATCCTACGAGCAGTACTTC | CATQPSGTHRSYEQYF
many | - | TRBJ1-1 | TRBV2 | TGTGCCAGCAGGCCCCCCGGCGGGAACACTGAAGCTTTCTTT | CASRPPGGNTEAFF
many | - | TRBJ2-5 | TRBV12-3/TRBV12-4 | TGTGCCAGCAGTGTGGCGGGACAGTTACAAGAGACCCAGTACTTC | CASSVAGQLQETQYF
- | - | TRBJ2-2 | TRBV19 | TGTGCCAGTTGTAAGCGGGCTAACACCGGGGAGCTGTTTTTT | CASCKRANTGELFF
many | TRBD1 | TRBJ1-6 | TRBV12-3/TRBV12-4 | TGTGCCAGCCGGACAGGGGGCAGTTCACCCCTCCACTTT | CASRTGGSSPLHF
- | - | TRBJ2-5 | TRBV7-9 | TGTGCCAGCAGCTTTTGGGATGTAGCCCAAGAGACCCAGTACTTC | CASSFWDVAQETQYF
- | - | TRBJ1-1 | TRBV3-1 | TGTGCCAGTGGGTGGGAGGACACTGAAGCTTTCTTT | CASGWEDTEAFF
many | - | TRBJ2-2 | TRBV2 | TGTGCCAGCAGTGAAGATGGAGGAGTGAACACCGGGGAGCTGTTTTTT | CASSEDGGVNTGELFF
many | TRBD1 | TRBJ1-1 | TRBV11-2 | TGTGCCAGCAGCCTCGAGACAGGGGGCATCGGCACTGAAGCTTTCTTT | CASSLETGGIGTEAFF
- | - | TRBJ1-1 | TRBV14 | TGTGCCAGCAGCATCGGGGAAATAACTGAAGCTTTCTTT | CASSIGEITEAFF
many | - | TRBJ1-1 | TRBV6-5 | TGTGCCACTATTGCTAGGGGTGAAGCTTTCTTT | CATIARGEAFF
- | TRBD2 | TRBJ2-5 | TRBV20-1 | TGCAGTGGTCGGTCTAGCGGGACGCGGGAGACCCAGTACTTC | CSGRSSGTRETQYF
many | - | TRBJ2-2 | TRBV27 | TGTGCCAGCAGTTTTCGTACGGGAATGACGAACACCGGGGAGCTGTTTTTT | CASSFRTGMTNTGELFF
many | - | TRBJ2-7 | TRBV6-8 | TGTGCCAGCAGTCACAGACCGCGGGCCTACGAGCAGTACTTC | CASSHRPRAYEQYF
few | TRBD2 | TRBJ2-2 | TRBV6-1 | TGTGCCAGCTTTGGGACTAGCGGCACCGGGGAGCTGTTTTTT | CASFGTSGTGELFF
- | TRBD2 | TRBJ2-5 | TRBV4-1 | TGCGCCAGCAGCCAAGAACCGGGACTAGCTAAAGAGACCCAGTACTTC | CASSQEPGLAKETQYF
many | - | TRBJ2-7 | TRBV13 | TGTGCCAGCGCCCGACAATGGGGCGAGCAGTACTTC | CASARQWGEQYF
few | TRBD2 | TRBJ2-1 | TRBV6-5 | TGTGCCAGCAGTTACTCGGCGTTGGCGGGAGGGATCTACAATGAGCAGTTCTTC | CASSYSALAGGIYNEQFF
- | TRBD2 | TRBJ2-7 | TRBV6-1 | TGTGCCAGCGGTCGGGCCGGGACTAGCGGGAAACCCCACGAGCAGTACTTC | CASGRAGTSGKPHEQYF
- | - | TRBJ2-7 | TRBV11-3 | TGTGCCAGCATGGGGACACAGGGATCGGCCTACGAGCAGTACTTC | CASMGTQGSAYEQYF
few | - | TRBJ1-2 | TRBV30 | TGTGCCTGGGGGGCTGCTTGGGATGGCTACACCTTC | CAWGAAWDGYTF
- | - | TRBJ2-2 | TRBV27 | TGTGCCAGCAGTTGGGAACCTAGGGCCGGGGAGCTGTTTTTT | CASSWEPRAGELFF
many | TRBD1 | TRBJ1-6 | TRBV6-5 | TGTGCCAGCAGTTACACGGACAGGGGTTATTCACCCCTCCACTTT | CASSYTDRGYSPLHF
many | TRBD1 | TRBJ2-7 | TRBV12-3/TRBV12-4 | TGTGCCAGCAGAAACAGGGGTTTTTACGAGCAGTACTTC | CASRNRGFYEQYF
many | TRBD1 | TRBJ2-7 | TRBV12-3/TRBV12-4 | TGTGCCAGCAGTTTAGCGCTGGGGACAGGGCGGTCCTACGAGCAGTACTTC | CASSLALGTGRSYEQYF
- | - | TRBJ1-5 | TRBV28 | TGTGCCAGCAGTTTAGCGCCCCGCAATCAGCCCCAGCATTTT | CASSLAPRNQPQHF
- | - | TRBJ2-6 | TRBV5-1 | TGCGCCAGCAGCTTGGGGCAGGATAGTCATGGGGCCAACGTCCTGACTTTC | CASSLGQDSHGANVLTF
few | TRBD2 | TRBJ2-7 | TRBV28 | TGTGCCAGCAGTCTTATAGGACTAGCGTACGACGAGCAGTACTTC | CASSLIGLAYDEQYF
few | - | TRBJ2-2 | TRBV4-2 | TGTGCCAGCAGCCCACGGATGGGGGCGGGGACGGCCGGGGAGCTGTTTTTT | CASSPRMGAGTAGELFF
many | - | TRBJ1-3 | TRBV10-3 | TGTGCCATCAGTGACGGGGTCGGAAACACCATATATTTT | CAISDGVGNTIYF
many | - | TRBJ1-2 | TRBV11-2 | TGTGCCAGCAGCTTAGAGCCACTGGGTAATCCCATGGGCTACACCTTC | CASSLEPLGNPMGYTF
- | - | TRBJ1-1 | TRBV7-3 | TGTGCCAGCAGTATCCGACCTCCCAGTGCTGTTTTCTTT | CASSIRPPSAVFF
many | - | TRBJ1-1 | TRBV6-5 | TGTGCCAGCAGTTACTCAATGGCCAACACTGAAGCTTTCTTT | CASSYSMANTEAFF
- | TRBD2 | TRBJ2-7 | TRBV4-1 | TGCGCCAGCAGCCAAGATACGGCGGCTAGCGGGACGGAAGAGCAGTACTTC | CASSQDTAASGTEEQYF
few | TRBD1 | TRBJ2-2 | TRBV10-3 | TGTGCCATCAGCTGGGACAGGGACACCGGGGAGCTGTTTTTT | CAISWDRDTGELFF
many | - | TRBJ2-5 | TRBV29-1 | TGCAGCGTTTCCCAGACTAGTTCTGGGGAGACCCAGTACTTC | CSVSQTSSGETQYF
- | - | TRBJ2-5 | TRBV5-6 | TGTGCCAGCAGCTTGTTGACAGACCAAGAGACCCAGTACTTC | CASSLLTDQETQYF
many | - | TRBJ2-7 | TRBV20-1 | TGCAGTGCTAGTGTCCCTAGCGATGGCTACGAGCAGTACTTC | CSASVPSDGYEQYF
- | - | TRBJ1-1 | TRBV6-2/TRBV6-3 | TGTGCCAGCAGTTACGACGGGAGGGCTGAAGCTTTCTTT | CASSYDGRAEAFF
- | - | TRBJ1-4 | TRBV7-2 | TGTGCCAGCAGCTCGGACCTCGGGGATGAAAAACTGTTTTTT | CASSSDLGDEKLFF
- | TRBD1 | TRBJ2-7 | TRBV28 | TGTGCCAGCAGTCCGGACAGGTCAAAGTACTTC | CASSPDRSKYF
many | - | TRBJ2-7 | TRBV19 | TGTGCCAGTAGTAATGACTTGACACAGCAGTACTTC | CASSNDLTQQYF
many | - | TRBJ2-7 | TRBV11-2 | TGTGCCAGCAGCTTATCGGAGGGGGAAGGCTACGAGCAGTACTTC | CASSLSEGEGYEQYF
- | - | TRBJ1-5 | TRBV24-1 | TGTGCCACCCGACTGCGGGGGGGCCCCTATCAGCCCCAGCATTTT | CATRLRGGPYQPQHF
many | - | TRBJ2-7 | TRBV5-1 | TGCGCCAGCAGCTTTCTAGGTTCGACTAGATATGGGCAGTACTTC | CASSFLGSTRYGQYF
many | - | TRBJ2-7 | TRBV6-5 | TGTGCCAGCAGTTACGGGAGGACAGGCTACGAGCAGTACTTC | CASSYGRTGYEQYF
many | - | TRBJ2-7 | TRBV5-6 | TGTGCCAGCAGCTTGCGGAGGGGTGGCGAGCAGTACTTC | CASSLRRGGEQYF
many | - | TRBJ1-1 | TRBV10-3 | TGTGCCATCACCTTGGGGGAGAACACTGAAGCTTTCTTT | CAITLGENTEAFF
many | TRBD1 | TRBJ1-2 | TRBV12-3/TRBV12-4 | TGTGCCAGCAGTTTTTCGACAGGGTACTATGGCTACACCTTC | CASSFSTGYYGYTF
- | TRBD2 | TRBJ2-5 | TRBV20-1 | TGCAGTGCAACAGGGGCTAGCGGGAGTGTGACCCAGTACTTC | CSATGASGSVTQYF
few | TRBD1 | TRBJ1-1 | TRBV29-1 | TGCAGCGTTGAAATGGGACAGGCCACTGAAGCTTTCTTT | CSVEMGQATEAFF
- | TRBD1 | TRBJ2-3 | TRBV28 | TGTGCCAGCAGCCCTCGGGACAGCCCCAAGTATTTT | CASSPRDSPKYF
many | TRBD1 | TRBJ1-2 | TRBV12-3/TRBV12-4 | TGTGCCAGCACCTGGGACAGGTATCCCACCTTC | CASTWDRYPTF
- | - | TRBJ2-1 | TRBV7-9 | TGTGCCAGCAGCTTAACTTACAATGAGCAGTTCTTC | CASSLTYNEQFF